What follows is one T cell receptor beta chain and its context. Only in-frame clones appear in the TCRdb table, and some are missing; sequencing was by immunoSEQ multiplex PCR. The repertoire holds over 10,000 clones, with about 88% as singletons. This sample's time point: pre-treatment baseline. This record comes from a study of blood T cell dynamics during melanoma immunotherapy. CDR1 is SGHTA, CDR2 FQGNSA, per germline. The CDR3 is 14 amino acids. With V trimmed by 3 bases and J by 5 bases, 2 bases remained unmatched. This sample comprised blood, obtained from a patient treated with checkpoint blockade. V is TRBV7-2 and J is TRBJ2-4; 9 bases line up with TRBD1. The receptor was isolated from a human donor with melanoma. CDR3 residues: CASSLWDRENIQYF. The CDR3 DNA reads as TGTGCCAGCAGCTTGTGGGACAGGGAAAACATTCAGTACTTC.